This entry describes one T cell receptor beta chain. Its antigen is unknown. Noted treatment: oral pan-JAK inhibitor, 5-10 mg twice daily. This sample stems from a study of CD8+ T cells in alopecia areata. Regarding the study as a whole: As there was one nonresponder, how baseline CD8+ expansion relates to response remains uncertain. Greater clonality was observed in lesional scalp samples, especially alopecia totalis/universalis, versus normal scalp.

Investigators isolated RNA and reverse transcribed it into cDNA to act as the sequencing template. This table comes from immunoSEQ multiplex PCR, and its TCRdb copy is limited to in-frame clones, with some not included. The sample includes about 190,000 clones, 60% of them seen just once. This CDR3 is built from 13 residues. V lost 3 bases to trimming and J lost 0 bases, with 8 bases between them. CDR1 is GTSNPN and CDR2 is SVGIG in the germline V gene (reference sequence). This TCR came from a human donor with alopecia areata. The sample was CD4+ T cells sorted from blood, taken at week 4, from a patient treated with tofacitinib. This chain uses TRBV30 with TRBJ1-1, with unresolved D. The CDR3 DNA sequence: TGTGCCTGGAGAGCGGCCATGAACACTGAAGCTTTCTTT. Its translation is CAWRAAMNTEAFF.